Sequencing of this T cell receptor beta chain was carried out in a study of shared clonotypes between healthy human individuals. General observations from the study: Naive CD4 clonotypes were shared across a handful of donors at roughly 4.6%. Naive subsets typically showed greater estimated richness than memory subsets.

The count of this clone is one. Its target is not known. At deep level, the assay was performed. Some clones are missing from TCRdb's copy, which holds only in-frame ones; the method was immunoSEQ multiplex PCR. Of about 300,000 clones listed, roughly 70% were seen once; the top ten hold under 13%. This CDR3 contains 14 residues. Trimming at V came to 7 bases and at J to 6 bases, leaving 10 bases not matched to a gene. Germline CDR1 MDHEN, CDR2 SYDVKM. It was into CD45RA+ naive and CD45RA-negative memory subsets that the CD4+ cells were split. The sequenced sample consisted of memory CD4+ T cells sorted from blood. Subset: CD45RA-negative fraction. The chain couples TRBV28 to TRBJ2-5; 8 positions agree with TRBD1. This TCR was recovered from a man aged 25-45 years in good health. The CDR3 bases are TGTGCCAGCACCCTGGACAGGGTGAGGAAGACCCAGTACTTC. Its translation is CASTLDRVRKTQYF.